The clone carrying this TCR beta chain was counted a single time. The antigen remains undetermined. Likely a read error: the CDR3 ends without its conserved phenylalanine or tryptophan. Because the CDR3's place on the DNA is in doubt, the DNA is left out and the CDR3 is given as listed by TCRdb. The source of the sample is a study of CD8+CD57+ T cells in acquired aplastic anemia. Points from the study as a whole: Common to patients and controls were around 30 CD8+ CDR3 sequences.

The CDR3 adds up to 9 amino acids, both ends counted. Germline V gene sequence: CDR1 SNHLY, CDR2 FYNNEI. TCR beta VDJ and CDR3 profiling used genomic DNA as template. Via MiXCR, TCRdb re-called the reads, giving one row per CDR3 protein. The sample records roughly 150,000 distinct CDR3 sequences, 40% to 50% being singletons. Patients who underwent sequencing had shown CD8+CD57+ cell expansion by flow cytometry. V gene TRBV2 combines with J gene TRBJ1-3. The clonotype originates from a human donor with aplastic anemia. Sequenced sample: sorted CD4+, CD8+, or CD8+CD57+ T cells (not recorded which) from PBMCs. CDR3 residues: CASSLVAGL.